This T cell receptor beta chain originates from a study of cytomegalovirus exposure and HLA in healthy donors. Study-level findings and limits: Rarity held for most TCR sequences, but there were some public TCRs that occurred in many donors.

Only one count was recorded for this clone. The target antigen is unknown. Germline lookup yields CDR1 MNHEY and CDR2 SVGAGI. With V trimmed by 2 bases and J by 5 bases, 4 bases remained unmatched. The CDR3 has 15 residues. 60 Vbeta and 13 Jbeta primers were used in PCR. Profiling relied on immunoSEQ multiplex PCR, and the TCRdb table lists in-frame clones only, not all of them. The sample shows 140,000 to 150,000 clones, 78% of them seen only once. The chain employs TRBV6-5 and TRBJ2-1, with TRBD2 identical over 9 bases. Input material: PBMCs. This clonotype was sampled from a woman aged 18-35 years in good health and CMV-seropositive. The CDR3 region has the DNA TGTGCCAGCAGTTACGGAGCGGGGGGTCACAATGAGCAGTTCTTC. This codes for CASSYGAGGHNEQFF.